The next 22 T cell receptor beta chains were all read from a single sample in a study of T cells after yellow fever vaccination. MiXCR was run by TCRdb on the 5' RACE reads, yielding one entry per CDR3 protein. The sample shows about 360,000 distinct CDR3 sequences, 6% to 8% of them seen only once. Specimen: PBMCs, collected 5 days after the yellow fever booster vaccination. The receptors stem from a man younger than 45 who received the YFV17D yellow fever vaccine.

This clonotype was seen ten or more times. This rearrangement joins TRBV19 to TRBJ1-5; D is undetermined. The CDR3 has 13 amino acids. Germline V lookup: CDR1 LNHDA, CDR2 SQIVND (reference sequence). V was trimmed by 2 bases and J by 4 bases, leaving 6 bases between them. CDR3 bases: TGTGCCAGTAGTATATCGGGTAATCAGCCCCAGCATTTT. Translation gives CASSISGNQPQHF.

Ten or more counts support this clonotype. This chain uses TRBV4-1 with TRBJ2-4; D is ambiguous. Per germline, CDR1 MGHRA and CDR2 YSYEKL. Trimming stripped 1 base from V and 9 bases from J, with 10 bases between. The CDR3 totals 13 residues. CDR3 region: CASSQGVSGIQYF. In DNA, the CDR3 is TGCGCCAGCAGCCAAGGTGTATCTGGCATTCAGTACTTC.

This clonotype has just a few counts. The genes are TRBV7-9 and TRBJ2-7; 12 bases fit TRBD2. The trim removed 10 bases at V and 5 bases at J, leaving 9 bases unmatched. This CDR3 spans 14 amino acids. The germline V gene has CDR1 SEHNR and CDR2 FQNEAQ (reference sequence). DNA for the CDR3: TGTGCCACCGTACCCCTAGCGGGAGGGAACGAGCAGTACTTC. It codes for CATVPLAGGNEQYF.

This CDR3 is CASSFTGVRETQYF. DNA for the CDR3: TGTGCCAGCAGCTTCACAGGGGTCCGAGAGACCCAGTACTTC. The chain joins TRBV13 to TRBJ2-5, with TRBD1 matching 7 bases. CDR3 length: 14 residues. CDR1 is PRHDT and CDR2 is FYEKMQ in the germline V gene (reference sequence). V shed 3 bases and J 4 bases; nucleotides not matched to a gene: 5.

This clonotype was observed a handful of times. The CDR3 bases are TGCAGTGCCACATCTGGCGCGGGAGATGCCGGGGAGCTGTTTTTT. Protein sequence: CSATSGAGDAGELFF. The rearrangement joins TRBV20-1 to TRBJ2-2; 7 bases are shared with TRBD2. The length of the CDR3 is 15 residues. Trimming took 6 bases from V and 6 from J; bases not matched to a gene: 13. Looked up from germline, CDR1 is DFQATT and CDR2 is SNEGSKA (reference sequence).

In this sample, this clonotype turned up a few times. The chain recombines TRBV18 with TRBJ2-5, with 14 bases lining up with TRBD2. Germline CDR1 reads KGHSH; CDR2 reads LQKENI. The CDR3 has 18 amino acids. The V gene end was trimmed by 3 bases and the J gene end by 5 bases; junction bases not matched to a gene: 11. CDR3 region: CASSPPGLAGGSSETQYF. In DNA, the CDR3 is TGTGCCAGCTCACCTCCAGGACTAGCGGGAGGCAGCAGTGAGACCCAGTACTTC.

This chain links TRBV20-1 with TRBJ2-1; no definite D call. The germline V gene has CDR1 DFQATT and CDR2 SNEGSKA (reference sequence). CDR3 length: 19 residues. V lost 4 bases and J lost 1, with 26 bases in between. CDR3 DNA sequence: TGCAGTGCTACCTCCTTCATTGGGTTGGATGGTAAGTCCTACAATGAGCAGTTCTTC. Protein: CSATSFIGLDGKSYNEQFF.

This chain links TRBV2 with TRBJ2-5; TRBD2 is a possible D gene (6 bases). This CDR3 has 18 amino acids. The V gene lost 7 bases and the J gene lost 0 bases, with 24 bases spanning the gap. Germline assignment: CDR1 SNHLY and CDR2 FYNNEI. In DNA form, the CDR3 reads TGTGCCAGCAAAGCCCGCCAGAGTAGCGGAGGGTACCAAGAGACCCAGTACTTC. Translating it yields CASKARQSSGGYQETQYF.

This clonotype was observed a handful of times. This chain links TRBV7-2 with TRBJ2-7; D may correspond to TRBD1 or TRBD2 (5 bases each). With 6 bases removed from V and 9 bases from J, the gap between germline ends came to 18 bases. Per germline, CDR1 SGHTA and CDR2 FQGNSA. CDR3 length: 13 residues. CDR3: CASRRDAKDWQYF. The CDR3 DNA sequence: TGTGCCAGCAGACGGGACGCCAAAGATTGGCAGTACTTC. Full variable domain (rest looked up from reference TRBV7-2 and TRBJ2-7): GAGVSQSPSNKVTEKGKDVELRCDPISGHTALYWYRQSLGQGLEFLIYFQGNSAPDKSGLPSDRFSAERTGGSVSTLTIQRTQQEDSAVYLCASRRDAKDWQYFGPGTRLTVT.

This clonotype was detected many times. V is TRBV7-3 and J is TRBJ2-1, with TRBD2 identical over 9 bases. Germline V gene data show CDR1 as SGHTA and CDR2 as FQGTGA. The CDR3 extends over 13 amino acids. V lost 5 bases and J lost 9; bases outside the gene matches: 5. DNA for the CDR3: TGTGCCAGCAGCCCAGGCGGGGGGGGTGAGCAGTTCTTC. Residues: CASSPGGGGEQFF.

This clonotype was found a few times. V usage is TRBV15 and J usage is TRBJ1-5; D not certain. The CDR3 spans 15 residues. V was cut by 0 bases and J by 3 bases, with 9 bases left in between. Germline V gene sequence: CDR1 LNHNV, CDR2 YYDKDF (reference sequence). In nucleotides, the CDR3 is TGTGCCACCAGCAGAGATAGGACCATCAATCAGCCCCAGCATTTT. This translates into CATSRDRTINQPQHF.

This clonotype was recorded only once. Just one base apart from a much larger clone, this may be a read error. Written as DNA, the CDR3 is TGTGCCAGCAGCACCCTCGGACAGCACGCAGATACGCAGTATTTT. This translates into CASSTLGQHADTQYF. The chain couples TRBV7-9 to TRBJ2-3; possibly TRBD1 for D (6 bases). The V end lost 5 bases, the J end lost 4 bases, and 16 bases lay between the germline ends. CDR1 and CDR2 (germline): SEHNR, FQNEAQ (reference sequence). This CDR3 region has 15 residues. Full variable domain (remainder filled in from reference TRBV7-9 and TRBJ2-3): DTGVSQNPRHKITKRGQNVTFRCDPISEHNRLYWYRQTLGQGPEFLTYFQNEAQLEKSRLLSDRFSAERPKGSFSTLEIQRTEQGDSAMYLCASSTLGQHADTQYFGPGTRLTVL.

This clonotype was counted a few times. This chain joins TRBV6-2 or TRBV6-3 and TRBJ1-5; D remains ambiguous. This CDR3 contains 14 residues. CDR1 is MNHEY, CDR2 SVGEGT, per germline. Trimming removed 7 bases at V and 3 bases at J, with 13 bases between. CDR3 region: CASNRMPNNQPQHF. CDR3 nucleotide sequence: TGTGCCAGCAACCGGATGCCTAACAATCAGCCCCAGCATTTT.

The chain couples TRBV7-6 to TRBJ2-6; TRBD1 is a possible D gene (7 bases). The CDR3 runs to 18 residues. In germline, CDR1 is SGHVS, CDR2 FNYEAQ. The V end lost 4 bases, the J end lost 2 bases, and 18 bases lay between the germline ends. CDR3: CASSSWRGGGAGANVLTF. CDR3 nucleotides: TGTGCCAGCAGCTCCTGGCGTGGAGGGGGCGCTGGGGCCAACGTCCTGACTTTC.

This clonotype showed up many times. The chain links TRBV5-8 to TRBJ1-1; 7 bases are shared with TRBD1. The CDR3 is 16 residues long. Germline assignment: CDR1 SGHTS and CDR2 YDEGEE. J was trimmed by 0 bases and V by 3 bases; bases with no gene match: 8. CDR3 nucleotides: TGTGCCAGCAGCTCTCCGGGACAGTCGTTGAACACTGAAGCTTTCTTT. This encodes CASSSPGQSLNTEAFF.

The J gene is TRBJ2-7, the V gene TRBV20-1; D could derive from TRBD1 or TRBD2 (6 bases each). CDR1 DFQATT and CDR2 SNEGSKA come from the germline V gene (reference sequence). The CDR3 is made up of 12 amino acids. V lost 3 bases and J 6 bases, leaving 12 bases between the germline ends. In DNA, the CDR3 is TGCAGTGCTAGTTCCGGGGGCCTCGAGCAGTACTTC. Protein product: CSASSGGLEQYF.

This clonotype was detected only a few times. CDR3 sequence reads: CSAQRGRTYGYTF. The CDR3 nucleotides are TGCAGTGCCCAGAGAGGGCGGACCTATGGCTACACCTTC. The V and J genes are TRBV20-1 and TRBJ1-2; D not resolved. This CDR3 has 13 residues. V was cut by 6 bases and J by 4 bases, with 15 bases left in between. Germline V CDR1 and CDR2: DFQATT, SNEGSKA (reference sequence).

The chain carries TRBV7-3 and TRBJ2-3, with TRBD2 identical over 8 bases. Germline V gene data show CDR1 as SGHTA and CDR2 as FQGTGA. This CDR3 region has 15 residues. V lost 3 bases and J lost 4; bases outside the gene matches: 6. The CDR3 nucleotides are TGTGCCAGCAGCTTCTTTAGCGGGACCCCAGATACGCAGTATTTT. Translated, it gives CASSFFSGTPDTQYF.

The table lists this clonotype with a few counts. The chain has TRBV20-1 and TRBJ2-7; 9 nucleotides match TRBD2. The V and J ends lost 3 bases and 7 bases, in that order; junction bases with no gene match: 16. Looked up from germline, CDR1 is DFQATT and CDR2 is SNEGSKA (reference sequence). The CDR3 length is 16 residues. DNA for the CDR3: TGCAGTGCTAGTAGCGGGGGAGGATACTCTTTTTGGGAGCAGTACTTC. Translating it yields CSASSGGGYSFWEQYF.

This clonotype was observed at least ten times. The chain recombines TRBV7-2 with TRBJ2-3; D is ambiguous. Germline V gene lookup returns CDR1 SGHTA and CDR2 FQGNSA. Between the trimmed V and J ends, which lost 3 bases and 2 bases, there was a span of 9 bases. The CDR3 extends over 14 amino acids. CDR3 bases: TGTGCCAGCAGCTTTAGACCGTTCACAGATACGCAGTATTTT. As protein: CASSFRPFTDTQYF. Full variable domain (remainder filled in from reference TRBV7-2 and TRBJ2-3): GAGVSQSPSNKVTEKGKDVELRCDPISGHTALYWYRQSLGQGLEFLIYFQGNSAPDKSGLPSDRFSAERTGGSVSTLTIQRTQQEDSAVYLCASSFRPFTDTQYFGPGTRLTVL.

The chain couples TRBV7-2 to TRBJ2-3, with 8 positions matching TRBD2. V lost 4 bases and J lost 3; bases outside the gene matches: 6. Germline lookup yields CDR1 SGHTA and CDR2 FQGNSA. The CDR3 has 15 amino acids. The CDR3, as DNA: TGTGCCAGCAGCTCAGCGGGAGCGGGAACAGATACGCAGTATTTT. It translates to CASSSAGAGTDTQYF.

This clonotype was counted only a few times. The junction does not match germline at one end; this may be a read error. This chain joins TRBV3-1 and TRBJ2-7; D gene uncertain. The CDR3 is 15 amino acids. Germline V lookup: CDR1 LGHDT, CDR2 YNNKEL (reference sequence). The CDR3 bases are TGTGCCTGCAGCCAAGATTTACGAGTTGGCTACGAGCAGTACTTC. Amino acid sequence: CACSQDLRVGYEQYF.